The rows below give T cell receptor beta chains drawn from one sample of a study of blood T cells in healthy people across ages. TCRdb processed the 5' RACE reads anew with MiXCR; each CDR3 protein has one entry. This table has 600,000 to 1,000,000 distinct CDR3 sequences, 20% to 30% appearing once. These data were also reused for a study on T cells of mothers and their children.

Sequencing was performed on blood. All receptors derive from a boy younger than 18 in good health. CDR3s include the opening cysteine and the closing phenylalanine or tryptophan. The D gene is left open where the match is weak. Size is stated for part of the rows, as once, few or many counts, or as a class when the clone is expanded.

size,V,J,D,CDR3,DNA
many,TRBV4-1,TRBJ1-1,TRBD1,CASSPNQGANTEAFF,TGCGCCAGCAGCCCCAATCAGGGGGCGAACACTGAAGCTTTCTTT
-,TRBV10-3,TRBJ2-7,TRBD1,CAISEDRGINEQYF,TGTGCCATCAGTGAGGACAGGGGAATAAACGAGCAGTACTTC
few,TRBV30,TRBJ2-6,-,CASVDASGANVLTF,TGTGCCTCGGTGGATGCCTCTGGGGCCAACGTCCTGACTTTC
many,TRBV6-1,TRBJ2-7,-,CASRGGYEQYF,TGTGCCAGCAGGGGGGGCTACGAGCAGTACTTC
few,TRBV9,TRBJ2-5,-,CASSRGVMGSTETQYF,TGTGCCAGCTCGCGCGGGGTCATGGGTTCCACAGAGACCCAGTACTTC
few,TRBV9,TRBJ2-1,-,CASNVVGWGEQFF,TGTGCCAGCAACGTTGTGGGGTGGGGTGAGCAGTTCTTC
few,TRBV12-3/TRBV12-4,TRBJ2-5,-,CASSPPDGGGEQYF,TGTGCCAGCAGTCCCCCCGACGGCGGAGGGGAGCAGTACTTC
few,TRBV11-2,TRBJ2-7,-,CASSFPDSSYEQYF,TGTGCCAGCAGCTTCCCGGACAGCTCCTACGAGCAGTACTTC
-,TRBV5-1,TRBJ2-3,-,CASSWGTPSNTDTQYF,TGCGCCAGCAGCTGGGGGACTCCTTCTAACACAGATACGCAGTATTTT
few,TRBV7-9,TRBJ2-1,-,CASSSEDPYNEQFF,TGTGCCAGCAGCTCCGAGGACCCCTACAATGAGCAGTTCTTC
few,TRBV19,TRBJ1-4,-,CASSPGREKLFF,TGTGCCAGTAGTCCCGGACGGGAAAAACTGTTTTTT
-,TRBV5-1,TRBJ2-5,-,CPSSFRQARETQYF,TGCCCCAGCAGCTTCCGACAGGCTAGAGAGACCCAGTACTTC
-,TRBV4-3,TRBJ1-4,-,CASSQELRQAKLFF,TGCGCCAGCAGCCAAGAATTAAGGCAAGCAAAACTGTTTTTT
few,TRBV7-2,TRBJ2-3,TRBD2,CASSLGLAGSQSYTDTQYF,TGTGCCAGCAGCTTAGGCCTAGCGGGTTCACAAAGCTACACAGATACGCAGTATTTT
few,TRBV14,TRBJ2-5,TRBD2,CASSQHLAGGQETQYF,TGTGCCAGCAGCCAACACCTAGCGGGAGGGCAAGAGACCCAGTACTTC
-,TRBV6-6,TRBJ1-2,TRBD1,CASSSPGQDPVDGYTF,TGTGCCAGCAGTTCTCCCGGACAGGATCCTGTTGATGGCTACACCTTC
few,TRBV20-1,TRBJ2-7,-,CSAREGSGLADQLF,TGCAGTGCTAGAGAGGGCAGTGGGCTAGCAGACCAGTTATTC
-,TRBV12-3/TRBV12-4,TRBJ2-3,-,CASCRVGIGDTQYF,TGTGCCAGCTGCCGGGTGGGGATAGGAGATACGCAGTATTTT
few,TRBV14,TRBJ2-5,-,CASSHLTEETQYF,TGTGCCAGCAGCCACTTGACAGAAGAGACCCAGTACTTC
-,TRBV28,TRBJ2-1,-,CASTKTTYNGQFF,TGTGCCAGCACTAAGACCACCTACAATGGGCAGTTCTTC
few,TRBV7-9,TRBJ2-3,TRBD1,CASSGPGQGATQYF,TGTGCCAGCAGCGGCCCCGGACAGGGGGCTACGCAGTATTTT
-,TRBV20-1,TRBJ1-5,-,CSASGELNQPQHF,TGCAGTGCTAGTGGTGAACTTAATCAGCCCCAGCATTTT
few,TRBV6-1,TRBJ1-4,-,CASSERSTNEKLFF,TGTGCCAGCAGTGAGAGGTCAACTAATGAAAAACTGTTTTTT
-,TRBV5-1,TRBJ2-1,-,CASSLSEGNEQFF,TGCGCCAGCAGCTTGTCAGAGGGTAATGAGCAGTTCTTC
-,TRBV4-3,TRBJ2-1,TRBD2,CASSPYPGLAGGGEQFF,TGCGCCAGCAGCCCGTACCCGGGACTAGCGGGAGGAGGTGAGCAGTTCTTC
-,TRBV20-1,TRBJ2-4,-,CSARDLKANQNIQYF,TGCAGTGCTAGAGATCTAAAGGCGAACCAAAACATTCAGTACTTC
few,TRBV6-6,TRBJ2-1,TRBD1,CASSYPTGGRSWEQFF,TGTGCCAGCAGTTACCCCACAGGGGGCAGGAGTTGGGAGCAGTTCTTC
-,TRBV27,TRBJ2-5,-,CASSLHSQETQYF,TGTGCCAGCAGTTTACACAGCCAAGAGACCCAGTACTTC